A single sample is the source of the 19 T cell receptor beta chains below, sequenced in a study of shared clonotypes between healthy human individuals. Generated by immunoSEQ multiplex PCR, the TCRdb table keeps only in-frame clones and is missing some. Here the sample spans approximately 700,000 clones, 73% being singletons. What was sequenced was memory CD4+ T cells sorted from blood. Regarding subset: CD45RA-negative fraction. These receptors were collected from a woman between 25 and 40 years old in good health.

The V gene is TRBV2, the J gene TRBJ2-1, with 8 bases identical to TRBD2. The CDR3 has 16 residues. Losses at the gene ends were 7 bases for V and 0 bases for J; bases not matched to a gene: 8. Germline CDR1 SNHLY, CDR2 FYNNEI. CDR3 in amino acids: CASKSFSGNSYNEQFF. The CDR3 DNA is TGTGCCAGCAAGTCATTTAGCGGGAACTCCTACAATGAGCAGTTCTTC.

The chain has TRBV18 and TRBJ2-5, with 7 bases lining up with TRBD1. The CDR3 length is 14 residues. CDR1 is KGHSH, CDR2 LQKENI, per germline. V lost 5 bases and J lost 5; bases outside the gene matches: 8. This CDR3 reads CASSSRQGGETQYF. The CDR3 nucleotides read TGTGCCAGCTCATCGCGACAGGGCGGTGAGACCCAGTACTTC.

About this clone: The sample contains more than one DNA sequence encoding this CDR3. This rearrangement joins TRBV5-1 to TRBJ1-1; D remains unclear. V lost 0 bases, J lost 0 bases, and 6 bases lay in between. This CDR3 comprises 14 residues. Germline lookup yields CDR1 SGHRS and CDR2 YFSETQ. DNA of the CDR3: TGCGCCAGCAGCTTGGGACGGTTGAACACTGAAGCTTTCTTT. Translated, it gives CASSLGRLNTEAFF.

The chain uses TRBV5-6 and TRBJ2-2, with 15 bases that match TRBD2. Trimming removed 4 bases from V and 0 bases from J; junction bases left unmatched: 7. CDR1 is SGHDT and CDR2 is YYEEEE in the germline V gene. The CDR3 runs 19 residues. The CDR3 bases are TGTGCCAGCAGCCCAGGACTAGCGGGAGGGTACGCGAACACCGGGGAGCTGTTTTTT. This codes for CASSPGLAGGYANTGELFF.

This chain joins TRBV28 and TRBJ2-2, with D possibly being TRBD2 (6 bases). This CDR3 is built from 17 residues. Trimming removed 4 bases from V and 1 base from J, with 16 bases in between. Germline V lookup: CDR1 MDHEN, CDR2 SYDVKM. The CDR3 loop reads CASSSMFGGMNTGELFF. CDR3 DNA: TGTGCCAGCAGTTCCATGTTCGGGGGAATGAACACCGGGGAGCTGTTTTTT.

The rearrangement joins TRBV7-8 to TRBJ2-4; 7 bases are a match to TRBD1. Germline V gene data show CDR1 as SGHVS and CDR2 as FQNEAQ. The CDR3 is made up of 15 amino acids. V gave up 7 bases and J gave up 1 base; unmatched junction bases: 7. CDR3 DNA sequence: TGTGCCAGCACCCCGTTGACAGGGGCCAAAAACATTCAGTACTTC. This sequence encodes CASTPLTGAKNIQYF.

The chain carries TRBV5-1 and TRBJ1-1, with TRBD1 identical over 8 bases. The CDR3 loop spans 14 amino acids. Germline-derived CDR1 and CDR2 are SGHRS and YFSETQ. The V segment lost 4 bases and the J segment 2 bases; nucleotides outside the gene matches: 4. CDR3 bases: TGCGCCAGCAGCCCGACAGGGGATAACACTGAAGCTTTCTTT. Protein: CASSPTGDNTEAFF.

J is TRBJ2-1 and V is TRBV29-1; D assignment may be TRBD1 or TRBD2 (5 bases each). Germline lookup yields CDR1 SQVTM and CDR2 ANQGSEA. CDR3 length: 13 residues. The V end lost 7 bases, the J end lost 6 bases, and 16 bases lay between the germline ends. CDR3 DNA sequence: TGCAGCGCCCCGGGACCCAACATCAATGAGCAGTTCTTC. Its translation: CSAPGPNINEQFF.

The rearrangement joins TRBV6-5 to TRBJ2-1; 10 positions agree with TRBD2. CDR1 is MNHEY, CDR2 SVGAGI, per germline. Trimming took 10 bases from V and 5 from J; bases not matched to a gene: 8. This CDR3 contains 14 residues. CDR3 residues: CATSGTSVHNEQFF. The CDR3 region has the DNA TGTGCCACTTCCGGGACTAGCGTACACAATGAGCAGTTCTTC.

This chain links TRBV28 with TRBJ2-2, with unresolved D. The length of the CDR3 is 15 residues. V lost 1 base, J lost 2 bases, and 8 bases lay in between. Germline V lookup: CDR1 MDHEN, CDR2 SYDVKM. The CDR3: CASSLLGKNTGELFF. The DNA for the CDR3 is TGTGCCAGCAGTTTATTGGGTAAAAACACCGGGGAGCTGTTTTTT. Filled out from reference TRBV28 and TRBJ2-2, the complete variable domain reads DVKVTQSSRYLVKRTGEKVFLECVQDMDHENMFWYRQDPGLGLRLIYFSYDVKMKEKGDIPEGYSVSREKKERFSLILESASTNQTSMYLCASSLLGKNTGELFFGEGSRLTVL.

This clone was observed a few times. The CDR3 coding sequence is TGTGCCAGCAGACCGACAGGGTTGGCCGGGGAGCTGTTTTTT. This encodes CASRPTGLAGELFF. The chain uses TRBV6-1 and TRBJ2-2, with 7 bases that match TRBD1. Germline trimming cut 6 bases from V and 6 bases from J; bases unmatched to any gene: 7. Germline assignment: CDR1 MNHNS and CDR2 SASEGT. The CDR3 runs 14 residues.

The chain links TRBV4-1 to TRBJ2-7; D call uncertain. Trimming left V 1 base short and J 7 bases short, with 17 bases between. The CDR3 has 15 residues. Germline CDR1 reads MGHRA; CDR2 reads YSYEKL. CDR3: CASSQGYSMGYEQYF. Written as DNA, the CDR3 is TGCGCCAGCAGCCAAGGGTACTCGATGGGGTATGAGCAGTACTTC.

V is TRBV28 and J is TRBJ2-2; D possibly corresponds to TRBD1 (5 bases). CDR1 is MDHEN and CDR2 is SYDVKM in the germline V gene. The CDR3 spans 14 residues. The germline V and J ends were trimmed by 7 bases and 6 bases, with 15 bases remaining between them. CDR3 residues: CASIQGSTAGELFF. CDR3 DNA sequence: TGTGCCAGCATCCAGGGCAGCACCGCCGGGGAGCTGTTTTTT.

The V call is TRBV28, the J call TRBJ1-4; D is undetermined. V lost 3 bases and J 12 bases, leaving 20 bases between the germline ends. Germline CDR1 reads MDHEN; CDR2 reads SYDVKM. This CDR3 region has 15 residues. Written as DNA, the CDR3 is TGTGCCAGCAGTTTTTTTGATAGGGCGGGATGGGAACTGTTTTTT. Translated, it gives CASSFFDRAGWELFF.

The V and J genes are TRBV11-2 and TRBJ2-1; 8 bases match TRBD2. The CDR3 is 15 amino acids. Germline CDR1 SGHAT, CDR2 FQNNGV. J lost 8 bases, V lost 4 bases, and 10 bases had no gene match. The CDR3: CASSSHRTSIYEQFF. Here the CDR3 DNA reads TGTGCCAGCAGCTCACACCGGACTAGCATCTATGAGCAGTTCTTC.

The CDR3 DNA follows: TGTGCCAGCAGTTTACTCACGGGGAAGACGAATGAAGCTCAGTACTTC. It specifies CASSLLTGKTNEAQYF. V usage is TRBV28 and J usage is TRBJ2-5; D possibly corresponds to TRBD2 (5 bases). The germline V gene encodes CDR1 MDHEN and CDR2 SYDVKM. The CDR3 length is 16 residues. Trimming shortened V by 2 bases and J by 11 bases, and 24 bases separated the two germline ends.

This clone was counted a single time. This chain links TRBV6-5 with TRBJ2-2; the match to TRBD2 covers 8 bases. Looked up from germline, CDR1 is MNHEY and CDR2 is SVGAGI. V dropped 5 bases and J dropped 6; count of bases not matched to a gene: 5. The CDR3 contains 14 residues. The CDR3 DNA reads TGTGCCAGCAGTGAAGGACTAGCTTCCGGGGAGCTGTTTTTT. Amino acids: CASSEGLASGELFF.

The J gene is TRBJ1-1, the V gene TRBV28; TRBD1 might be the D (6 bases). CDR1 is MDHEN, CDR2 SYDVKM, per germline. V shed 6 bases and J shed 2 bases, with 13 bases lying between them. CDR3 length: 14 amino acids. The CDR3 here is CASRQGGFNTEAFF. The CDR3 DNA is TGTGCCAGCAGGCAAGGGGGTTTTAACACTGAAGCTTTCTTT.

The DNA of the CDR3 is TGTGCCAGTGCCGACAGGAACACCGGGGAGCTGTTTTTT. Protein product: CASADRNTGELFF. V usage is TRBV19 and J usage is TRBJ2-2; D may be TRBD1 (5 bases). The germline V gene has CDR1 LNHDA and CDR2 SQIVND (reference sequence). The CDR3 has 13 residues. V was shortened by 8 bases and J by 1 base, with 8 bases between the two germline ends.